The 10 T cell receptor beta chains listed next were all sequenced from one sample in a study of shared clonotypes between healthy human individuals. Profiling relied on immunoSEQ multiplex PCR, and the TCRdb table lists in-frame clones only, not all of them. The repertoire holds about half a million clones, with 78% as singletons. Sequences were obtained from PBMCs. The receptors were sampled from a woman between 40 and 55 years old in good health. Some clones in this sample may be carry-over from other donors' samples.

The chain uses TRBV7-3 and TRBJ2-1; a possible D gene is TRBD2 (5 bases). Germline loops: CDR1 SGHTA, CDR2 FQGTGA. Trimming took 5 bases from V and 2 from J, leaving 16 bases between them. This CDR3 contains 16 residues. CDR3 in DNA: TGTGCCAGCAGCGCCCTGAGTAGCGCCACCTACAATGAGCAGTTCTTC. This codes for CASSALSSATYNEQFF.

CDR3 sequence: CASLLAGAGDTQYF. CDR3 DNA sequence: TGTGCCAGTTTACTAGCGGGAGCGGGAGATACGCAGTATTTT. The chain carries TRBV6-1 and TRBJ2-3, with 11 bases fitting TRBD2. Trimming cost V 9 bases and J 5 bases; bases outside gene matches: 7. This CDR3 region has 14 residues. Germline-derived CDR1 and CDR2 are MNHNS and SASEGT.

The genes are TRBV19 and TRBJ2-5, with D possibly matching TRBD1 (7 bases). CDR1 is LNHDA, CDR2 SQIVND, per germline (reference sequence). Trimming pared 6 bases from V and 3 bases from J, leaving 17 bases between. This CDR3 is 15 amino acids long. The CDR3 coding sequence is TGTGCCAGTAGGACGAAGCAGGGGGGAAAAGAGACCCAGTACTTC. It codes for CASRTKQGGKETQYF. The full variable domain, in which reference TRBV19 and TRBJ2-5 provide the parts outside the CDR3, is DGGITQSPKYLFRKEGQNVTLSCEQNLNHDAMYWYRQDPGQGLRLIYYSQIVNDFQKGDIAEGYSVSREKKESFPLTVTSAQKNPTAFYLCASRTKQGGKETQYFGPGTRLLVL.

The CDR3 protein is CASSTWTSGRLAGTGELFF. The CDR3 DNA follows: TGTGCCAGCAGCACTTGGACTAGCGGGAGGCTCGCGGGAACCGGGGAGCTGTTTTTT. The chain couples TRBV11-2 to TRBJ2-2, with TRBD2 matching over 14 bases. Germline V gene sequence: CDR1 SGHAT, CDR2 FQNNGV. This CDR3 comprises 19 residues. J lost 5 bases, V lost 5 bases, and 13 bases had no gene match.

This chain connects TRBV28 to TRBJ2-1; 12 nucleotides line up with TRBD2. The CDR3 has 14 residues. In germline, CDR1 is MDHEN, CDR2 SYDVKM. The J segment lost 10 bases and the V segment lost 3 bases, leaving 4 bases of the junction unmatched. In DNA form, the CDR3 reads TGTGCCAGCAGTTTTTTCCTAGCGGGAGGGGAGCAGTTCTTC. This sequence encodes CASSFFLAGGEQFF. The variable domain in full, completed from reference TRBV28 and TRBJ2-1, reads DVKVTQSSRYLVKRTGEKVFLECVQDMDHENMFWYRQDPGLGLRLIYFSYDVKMKEKGDIPEGYSVSREKKERFSLILESASTNQTSMYLCASSFFLAGGEQFFGPGTRLTVL.

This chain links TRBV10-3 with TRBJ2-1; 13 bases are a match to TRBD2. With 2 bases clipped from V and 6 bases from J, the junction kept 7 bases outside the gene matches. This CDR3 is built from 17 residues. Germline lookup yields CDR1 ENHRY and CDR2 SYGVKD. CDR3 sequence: CAISEGGTSGIGNEQFF. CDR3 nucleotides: TGTGCCATCAGTGAGGGGGGGACTAGCGGGATTGGCAATGAGCAGTTCTTC.

The CDR3 DNA is TGTGCCAGCAGTGATTACGGACAGGGCTACGAGCAGTACTTC. This sequence encodes CASSDYGQGYEQYF. The chain is built from TRBV2 and TRBJ2-7; 8 positions match TRBD1. The trim removed 3 bases at V and 3 bases at J, leaving 4 bases unmatched. Germline-derived CDR1 and CDR2 are SNHLY and FYNNEI. This CDR3 region has 14 residues.

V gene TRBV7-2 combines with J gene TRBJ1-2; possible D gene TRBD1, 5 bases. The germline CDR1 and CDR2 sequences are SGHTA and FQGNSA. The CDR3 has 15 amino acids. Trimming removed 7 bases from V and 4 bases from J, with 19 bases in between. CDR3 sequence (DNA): TGTGCCAGCACCCCGAGGGGTTCCCCTTTCTATGGCTACACCTTC. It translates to CASTPRGSPFYGYTF.

In DNA, the CDR3 is TGCGCCAGCAGCCACCGACCAGGGGGGAGCACTGAAGCTTTCTTT. Translating gives CASSHRPGGSTEAFF. V usage is TRBV4-1 and J usage is TRBJ1-1; TRBD1 agrees at 7 bases. The germline V gene encodes CDR1 MGHRA and CDR2 YSYEKL. The length of the CDR3 is 15 residues. The ends lost 3 bases at V and 4 bases at J; junction bases unmatched: 8.

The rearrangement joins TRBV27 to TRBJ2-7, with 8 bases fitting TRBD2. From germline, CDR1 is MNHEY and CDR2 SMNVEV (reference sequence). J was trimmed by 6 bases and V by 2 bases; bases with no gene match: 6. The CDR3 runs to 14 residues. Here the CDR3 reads CASSLTGLVGEQYF. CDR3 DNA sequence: TGTGCCAGCAGTTTAACGGGACTAGTGGGCGAGCAGTACTTC.